The rows below give T cell receptor beta chains drawn from one sample of a study of shared clonotypes between healthy human individuals. Assay: immunoSEQ multiplex PCR; the TCRdb copy retains only in-frame clones and omits some. The sample records about 2.4 million clones, more than 85% being singletons. The sequencing input was naive CD4+ T cells from PBMCs. The origin of the receptors is a man aged 18 to 30 in good health. Some clones in this sample may be carry-over from other donors' samples. Both conserved end residues are part of each CDR3. Each record gives: D gene, clone size, V gene, J gene, CDR3 DNA, CDR3 protein. D genes are given only for firm matches. Clone size, where shown, is once, few, many, or a class for clones that have expanded.

D: .
size: .
V: TRBV4-3
J: TRBJ2-3
DNA: TGCGCCAGCAGCCAAGACTACCTGACGGGCGCAGATACGCAGTATTTT
CDR3: CASSQDYLTGADTQYF

D: TRBD1
size: .
V: TRBV19
J: TRBJ1-2
DNA: TGTGCCAGTAGGGCCGGACAGGGAAGAATGACCTTTAACTATGGCTACACCTTC
CDR3: CASRAGQGRMTFNYGYTF

D: .
size: .
V: TRBV7-2
J: TRBJ2-1
DNA: TGTGCCAGCAGCCCAGTATGGTTGGGGAGGCGGAGCTCCTACAATGAGCAGTTCTTC
CDR3: CASSPVWLGRRSSYNEQFF

D: .
size: .
V: TRBV30
J: TRBJ2-5
DNA: TGTGCCTGGAAAGGGGAGACCCAGTACTTC
CDR3: CAWKGETQYF

D: TRBD2
size: .
V: TRBV5-1
J: TRBJ2-1
DNA: TGCGCCAGCAGCTTGGAGGGACTAGCGGGAGTTTTTGAGCAGTTCTTC
CDR3: CASSLEGLAGVFEQFF

D: .
size: .
V: TRBV4-3
J: TRBJ2-7
DNA: TGCGCCAGCAGCCAAGTCATAGGGGAGTACTTC
CDR3: CASSQVIGEYF

D: TRBD1
size: .
V: TRBV10-3
J: TRBJ1-1
DNA: TGTGCCATCAGGGGGACAGGTCGGACTGAAGCTTTCTTT
CDR3: CAIRGTGRTEAFF

D: .
size: .
V: TRBV9
J: TRBJ2-3
DNA: TGTGCCAGCAGCGCTCCCCCGGGACACACTAGCACAGATACGCAGTATTTT
CDR3: CASSAPPGHTSTDTQYF

D: .
size: .
V: TRBV14
J: TRBJ1-2
DNA: TGTGCCAGCAGCCAAGAAAACATGGACCTGCGGGGCTACACCTTC
CDR3: CASSQENMDLRGYTF

D: .
size: once
V: TRBV2
J: TRBJ1-5
DNA: TGTGCCAGCAGAGCTACGGGATCCTTGGGGCAGCCCCAGCATTTT
CDR3: CASRATGSLGQPQHF

D: .
size: .
V: TRBV29-1
J: TRBJ2-3
DNA: TGCAGCGCCGAGGCGGGACTTAGCACAGATACGCAGTATTTT
CDR3: CSAEAGLSTDTQYF

D: .
size: once
V: TRBV6-6
J: TRBJ1-5
DNA: TGTGCCAGCACCGTGGGCAATCAGCCCCAGCATTTT
CDR3: CASTVGNQPQHF

D: TRBD2
size: .
V: TRBV28
J: TRBJ2-7
DNA: TGTGCCAGCAACATGAGACTAGCGGGAACCCACGAGCAGTACTTC
CDR3: CASNMRLAGTHEQYF

D: .
size: .
V: TRBV10-3
J: TRBJ1-4
DNA: TGTGCCATCAGTGAGGGGGCAGTATATGAAAAACTGTTTTTT
CDR3: CAISEGAVYEKLFF

D: .
size: .
V: TRBV5-1
J: TRBJ2-3
DNA: TGCGCCAGCAGCTTGGCCCCTATCGAGGGTACGCAGTATTTT
CDR3: CASSLAPIEGTQYF

D: .
size: .
V: TRBV7-8
J: TRBJ2-4
DNA: TGTGCCAGTGTAGGCGGGCGAATGTCGAGCGACATTCAGTACTTC
CDR3: CASVGGRMSSDIQYF

D: .
size: .
V: TRBV28
J: TRBJ2-7
DNA: TGTGCCAGCAGCTGGGCGGCCGAGAGCTCCTACGAGCAGTACTTC
CDR3: CASSWAAESSYEQYF

D: TRBD1
size: .
V: TRBV7-3
J: TRBJ2-5
DNA: TGTGCCAGCAGCAAGACCGGACAGGGGCGAGAGACCCAGTACTTC
CDR3: CASSKTGQGRETQYF

D: .
size: once
V: TRBV28
J: TRBJ1-2
DNA: TGTGCCAGCAGTTTATCAGGCCTCTCTAACTATGGCTACACCTTC
CDR3: CASSLSGLSNYGYTF

D: .
size: .
V: TRBV19
J: TRBJ2-5
DNA: TGTGCCAGTAGTATAGGCCGTTGGGAGACCCAGTACTTC
CDR3: CASSIGRWETQYF

D: .
size: few
V: TRBV4-2
J: TRBJ1-2
DNA: TGTGCCAGCAGCCAGGCCCAATGGGACTATGGCTACACCTTC
CDR3: CASSQAQWDYGYTF

D: TRBD2
size: .
V: TRBV6-1
J: TRBJ2-3
DNA: TGTGCCAACACTCTACTAGCGGGAGCGGCAGATACGCAGTATTTT
CDR3: CANTLLAGAADTQYF

D: .
size: .
V: TRBV5-1
J: TRBJ2-2
DNA: TGCGCCAGCAGCGGGTCCAGGAATACCGGGGAGCTGTTTTTT
CDR3: CASSGSRNTGELFF

D: .
size: .
V: TRBV5-4
J: TRBJ1-4
DNA: TGTGCCAGCAGCGGAGGGGGTATCGGGGATGAAAAACTGTTTTTT
CDR3: CASSGGGIGDEKLFF

D: .
size: .
V: TRBV14
J: TRBJ2-3
DNA: TGTGCCAGCAGCCAAGATCGCGGCGGAGCGAGCACAGATACGCAGTATTTT
CDR3: CASSQDRGGASTDTQYF

D: .
size: .
V: TRBV19
J: TRBJ2-7
DNA: TGTGCCACAAGTACTAGGCATTATAGCTCCTACGAGCAGTACTTC
CDR3: CATSTRHYSSYEQYF

D: .
size: .
V: TRBV6-1
J: TRBJ2-7
DNA: TGTGCCAGCAGTGTTAGCGCCCTGGAGTACGAGCAGTACTTC
CDR3: CASSVSALEYEQYF

D: .
size: .
V: TRBV6-5
J: TRBJ1-2
DNA: TGTGCCAGCAGTTACTCTCCGACAAGTGGCTACACCTTC
CDR3: CASSYSPTSGYTF

D: TRBD1
size: .
V: TRBV5-1
J: TRBJ1-1
DNA: TGCGCCACCTCCGGACAGGGGGGGCCGAATGAAGCTTTCTTT
CDR3: CATSGQGGPNEAFF

D: .
size: .
V: TRBV5-4
J: TRBJ2-1
DNA: TGTGCCAGCAGCTTGGACACGTACAATGAGCAGTTCTTC
CDR3: CASSLDTYNEQFF

D: TRBD1
size: .
V: TRBV7-2
J: TRBJ2-1
DNA: TGTGCCAGCAGCTTAGGGACAGGGCTCCCATTATGGCAGTTCTTC
CDR3: CASSLGTGLPLWQFF

D: .
size: .
V: TRBV6-5
J: TRBJ1-1
DNA: TGTGCCACGAGGGGCAGTTTGAACACTGAAGCTTTCTTT
CDR3: CATRGSLNTEAFF

D: .
size: .
V: TRBV28
J: TRBJ2-5
DNA: TGTGCCAGCAGTTCCCGCCTGGGAGCCGAGACCCAGTACTTC
CDR3: CASSSRLGAETQYF

D: TRBD2
size: .
V: TRBV9
J: TRBJ2-1
DNA: TGTGCCAGCAGCGCGCGGGACTATCCCTACAATGAGCAGTTCTTC
CDR3: CASSARDYPYNEQFF

D: TRBD2
size: .
V: TRBV11-1
J: TRBJ2-3
DNA: TGTGCCAGCAGCCAGCGGGCTAGCGGGAGTAAAGATACGCAGTATTTT
CDR3: CASSQRASGSKDTQYF

D: .
size: .
V: TRBV2
J: TRBJ2-1
DNA: TGTGCCAGCAGGGAGGTGCGCCAAGCACCATACAATGAGCAGTTCTTC
CDR3: CASREVRQAPYNEQFF

D: .
size: .
V: TRBV28
J: TRBJ2-7
DNA: TGTGCCAGCAGTTTAGGAGGCGGACCCTCCTACGAGCAGTACTTC
CDR3: CASSLGGGPSYEQYF

D: .
size: .
V: TRBV19
J: TRBJ2-7
DNA: TGTGCCAGTAGTATAGACGGACGGGGAGCGGGTCACTCCGAGCAGTACTTC
CDR3: CASSIDGRGAGHSEQYF

D: .
size: .
V: TRBV20-1
J: TRBJ1-2
DNA: TGCAGTGCTGGGGCACATGATGGCTACACCTTC
CDR3: CSAGAHDGYTF

D: TRBD1
size: .
V: TRBV30
J: TRBJ1-5
DNA: TGTGCCTGGAGTAAAGGGGGCTACAATCAGCCCCAGCATTTT
CDR3: CAWSKGGYNQPQHF

D: .
size: once
V: TRBV11-1
J: TRBJ2-5
DNA: TGTGCCAGCAGCCCCGCGCGGCAGGGAGAGACCCAGTACTTC
CDR3: CASSPARQGETQYF

D: TRBD1
size: .
V: TRBV6-1
J: TRBJ1-2
DNA: TGTGCCAGCAGCCCTTCAGGGGGTCTTAACTATGGCTACACCTTC
CDR3: CASSPSGGLNYGYTF

D: .
size: .
V: TRBV28
J: TRBJ2-2
DNA: TGTGCCAGCAGTTTCGTTGACAGGAACACCGGGGAGCTGTTTTTT
CDR3: CASSFVDRNTGELFF

D: .
size: .
V: TRBV27
J: TRBJ2-6
DNA: TGTGCCAGCAGTCCTGGGACCGCCCGCGGGGCCAACGTCCTGACTTTC
CDR3: CASSPGTARGANVLTF

D: .
size: .
V: TRBV5-1
J: TRBJ2-3
DNA: TGCGCCAGCAGCTCAGGGCCCACGCAGTATTTT
CDR3: CASSSGPTQYF

D: TRBD2
size: .
V: TRBV4-3
J: TRBJ2-7
DNA: TGCGCCAGCAGCCAAGTAGCGGGAGGGCCGGTTGAGCAGTACTTC
CDR3: CASSQVAGGPVEQYF

D: .
size: .
V: TRBV7-2
J: TRBJ1-5
DNA: TGTGCCAGCAGCTTAGGGACAAGCGATCAGCCCCAGCATTTT
CDR3: CASSLGTSDQPQHF

D: .
size: .
V: TRBV5-6
J: TRBJ2-1
DNA: TGTGCCAGCAGACGAGAGGGTCTGCTACATTACAATGAGCAGTTCTTC
CDR3: CASRREGLLHYNEQFF

D: .
size: .
V: TRBV7-2
J: TRBJ2-1
DNA: TGTGCCAGCAGCGCCACCGGGAACTACAATGAGCAGTTCTTC
CDR3: CASSATGNYNEQFF

D: .
size: .
V: TRBV5-1
J: TRBJ1-6
DNA: TGCGCCAGCAGCTCCGGCATACGGATGAGACTCACGGATTCACCCCTCCACTTT
CDR3: CASSSGIRMRLTDSPLHF